This T cell receptor (beta chain) emerged from a study of T cell repertoires in cytomegalovirus infection. About the study: The study used recently identified HLA-C-restricted and well-studied HLA-B-restricted CMV epitopes. CMV infection and matching HLA type were both indicated by public TCR beta signatures.

V lost 4 bases and J 9 bases, leaving 13 bases between the germline ends. Germline V gene data show CDR1 as MNHEY and CDR2 as SMNVEV (reference sequence). CDR3 length: 14 residues. This clonotype was detected only a few times. Its antigen remains unknown. Study-wide results and limits: Dominant in the ex vivo response were TCR beta clonotypes restricted by HLA-C and specific for CMV. Cumulative public TCR beta family frequency identified CMV carriers with the relevant HLA.

A single record per CDR3 protein comes from TCRdb applying MiXCR to the reads. Found here are approximately 1,000,000 distinct CDR3 sequences, approximately 32% of them singletons; the top ten hold around 15%. This specimen consisted of cultured CD8+ T cells from PBMCs, obtained from culture after CMV antigen stimulation. This TCR was recovered from a human donor in good health (CMV status not recorded). Some clones in this sample may be carry-over from other donors' samples. The V gene is TRBV27, the J gene TRBJ1-6; weak D call: TRBD1 (5 bases). This CDR3 reads CASSSGTRGSPLHF. The CDR3 nucleotides are TGTGCCAGCAGTTCAGGGACCCGGGGTTCACCCCTCCACTTT.